This T cell receptor beta chain was sequenced in a study of blood T cell repertoires in COVID-19. The wider study: Collection of acute and convalescent COVID-19 samples took place in the United States, Italy and Spain. PBMCs, B-cell-depleted T cells, or T cells were the source of the cDNA or gDNA that made up the material.

Germline V gives CDR1 MRHNA, CDR2 SNTAGT. The CDR3 covers 16 residues. J gave up 4 bases and V 5 bases, and 10 bases lay outside the gene matches. Under the authors' procedure: Amplification of reference gene primers was used by the study to estimate nucleated cell counts. The table came from immunoSEQ multiplex PCR; TCRdb's copy has only in-frame clones and leaves some out. V, J and clone size are those of that table, while D and trimming were read from the DNA. The sample carries roughly 160,000 clones, over 70% recorded once. This clone was recorded once. The sequence came from a woman between 70 and 85 years old who had recovered from COVID-19. The chain joins TRBV6-4 to TRBJ2-2; 7 bases agree with TRBD2. Specimen: peripheral blood. The DNA of the CDR3 is TGTGCCAGCAGTTCGTTGGGAGGGCCGGTCACCGGGGAGCTGTTTTTT. This translates into CASSSLGGPVTGELFF.